A selection of T cell receptor beta chains follows, all from one sample in a study of human T cells and chemical hapten exposure. One entry per CDR3 protein, called by TCRdb with MiXCR from the RACE reads. The table records 350,000 to 450,000 distinct CDR3 sequences, more than 4.5% of them present only once. The source was whole blood, collected in connection with sensitization to the hapten diphenylcyclopropenone (DPC). The receptors derive from a woman aged 50 to 60 with alopecia areata. Some clones in this sample may be carry-over from other donors' samples. The CDR3 runs from the conserved cysteine through the conserved F or W. The D gene is left open where the match is weak. Expanded clones are given a class, and other clones once, few, many or no size at all.

clone size	D gene	J gene	V gene	CDR3 protein	CDR3 DNA
many	NA	TRBJ2-7	TRBV10-3	CAIIPDRQYF	TGTGCCATCATCCCGGACAGGCAGTACTTC
many	TRBD1	TRBJ2-7	TRBV29-1	CSSMDRGRHEQYF	TGCAGCTCCATGGACAGGGGGCGTCACGAGCAGTACTTC
NA	NA	TRBJ2-7	TRBV10-3	CAISGQAAYEQYF	TGTGCCATCAGTGGACAGGCCGCCTACGAACAGTACTTC
NA	NA	TRBJ1-1	TRBV13	CASSLAQDSEAFF	TGTGCCAGCAGCTTAGCTCAGGATTCTGAAGCTTTCTTT
NA	TRBD1	TRBJ1-1	TRBV29-1	CSVYDRGAFF	TGCAGCGTCTATGACAGGGGAGCTTTCTTT
few	TRBD2	TRBJ2-5	TRBV3-1	CASSQDWTSGITQYF	TGTGCCAGCAGCCAAGATTGGACTAGCGGGATAACCCAGTACTTC
few	NA	TRBJ1-2	TRBV7-9	CASTPTGAYGYTF	TGTGCCAGCACCCCAACGGGGGCCTATGGCTACACCTTC
many	TRBD1	TRBJ2-5	TRBV28	CASSSQTGIETQYF	TGTGCCAGCAGTTCCCAGACAGGGATAGAGACCCAGTACTTC
few	NA	TRBJ2-5	TRBV29-1	CSATAKETQYF	TGCAGTGCTACAGCCAAAGAGACCCAGTACTTC
many	NA	TRBJ1-1	TRBV28	CASSPPMMFDMNTEAFF	TGTGCCAGCAGTCCCCCGATGATGTTTGACATGAACACTGAAGCTTTCTTT
few	NA	TRBJ1-2	TRBV2	CASSDGRTPYGYTF	TGTGCCAGCAGTGACGGCAGAACACCTTATGGCTACACCTTC
few	NA	TRBJ1-1	TRBV12-3/TRBV12-4	CASRSFGGTEAFF	TGTGCCAGCAGGAGCTTTGGAGGCACTGAAGCTTTCTTT
few	NA	TRBJ1-2	TRBV20-1	CSAPSTDHSYGYTF	TGCAGTGCTCCCTCGACAGACCATTCCTATGGCTACACCTTC
many	NA	TRBJ2-3	TRBV11-2	CASSRTDTQYF	TGTGCCAGCAGCCGGACAGATACGCAGTATTTT
few	TRBD2	TRBJ2-1	TRBV7-8	CASSPSGEGHYNEQFF	TGTGCCAGCAGCCCCTCCGGGGAGGGCCACTACAATGAGCAGTTCTTC
few	TRBD1	TRBJ1-2	TRBV7-9	CASSLGGQVYGYTF	TGTGCCAGCAGCTTAGGGGGACAGGTCTATGGCTACACCTTC
many	NA	TRBJ2-2	TRBV18	CASSPSGQPGELFF	TGTGCCAGCTCACCAAGCGGACAGCCCGGGGAGCTGTTTTTT
many	TRBD2	TRBJ2-1	TRBV20-1	CSARDLAGGPHNEQFF	TGCAGTGCTAGAGATCTAGCGGGAGGGCCCCACAATGAGCAGTTCTTC
few	NA	TRBJ1-4	TRBV5-6	CASSLGRVYNEKLFF	TGTGCCAGCAGCTTGGGCCGAGTCTATAATGAAAAACTGTTTTTT
few	TRBD2	TRBJ2-1	TRBV12-3/TRBV12-4	CASTFGTSGGADYNEQFF	TGTGCCAGCACCTTCGGGACTAGCGGGGGGGCCGACTACAATGAGCAGTTCTTC
many	NA	TRBJ2-7	TRBV20-1	CSAKGSGEQYF	TGCAGTGCTAAGGGGTCGGGCGAGCAGTACTTC
NA	NA	TRBJ1-3	TRBV3-1	CASSQAGLSGNTIYF	TGTGCCAGCAGCCAAGCAGGCCTCTCTGGAAACACCATATATTTT
few	NA	TRBJ2-5	TRBV29-1	CSPSSRGSQETQYF	TGCAGCCCGAGCAGTCGGGGTTCTCAAGAGACCCAGTACTTC
few	NA	TRBJ2-1	TRBV24-1	CATSDRSGDPRGAYSEQFF	TGTGCCACCAGTGACCGCAGCGGCGACCCACGAGGAGCCTACAGTGAGCAGTTCTTC
NA	TRBD2	TRBJ2-7	TRBV20-1	CSARDGDSGILSYEQYF	TGCAGTGCTAGAGATGGGGATAGCGGGATTTTATCCTACGAGCAGTACTTC
NA	TRBD1	TRBJ1-5	TRBV6-2/TRBV6-3	CASTRTGTGWGNQPQHF	TGTGCCAGCACCCGGACAGGGACAGGGTGGGGCAATCAGCCCCAGCATTTT
many	TRBD2	TRBJ2-1	TRBV7-2	CASSPLKGRAGNEQFF	TGTGCCAGCAGCCCCCTTAAGGGGAGGGCCGGGAATGAGCAGTTCTTC
many	NA	TRBJ2-1	TRBV20-1	CSANGPQINEQFF	TGCAGTGCTAACGGGCCGCAGATCAATGAGCAGTTCTTC
NA	NA	TRBJ1-3	TRBV12-3/TRBV12-4	CASSLAGDHTIYF	TGTGCCAGCAGTTTAGCGGGGGACCACACCATATATTTT
many	TRBD2	TRBJ2-1	TRBV7-8	CASSLGPPGGVYYNEQFF	TGTGCCAGCAGCTTGGGCCCCCCGGGAGGGGTATACTACAATGAGCAGTTCTTC
NA	TRBD2	TRBJ2-1	TRBV20-1	CSAQLAGGPSYNEQFF	TGCAGTGCGCAACTAGCGGGAGGGCCGTCCTACAATGAGCAGTTCTTC
few	TRBD2	TRBJ2-3	TRBV6-2/TRBV6-3	CASSKRTSGRAKPDTQYF	TGTGCCAGCAGTAAGCGGACTAGCGGGAGGGCCAAGCCGGATACGCAGTATTTT
few	TRBD2	TRBJ2-5	TRBV4-2	CASSQSPARSGGPQETQYF	TGTGCCAGCAGCCAGAGTCCCGCGAGGAGCGGGGGGCCTCAAGAGACCCAGTACTTC
many	TRBD2	TRBJ2-3	TRBV7-2	CASSMLAGGFFTDTQYF	TGTGCCAGCAGTATGCTAGCGGGGGGGTTTTTCACAGATACGCAGTATTTT
many	NA	TRBJ2-2	TRBV6-5	CASSLYNTGELFF	TGTGCCAGCAGTCTCTATAACACCGGGGAGCTGTTTTTT
few	TRBD1	TRBJ1-4	TRBV12-5	CASKKQGAEVTNEKLFF	TGTGCTAGCAAAAAGCAGGGGGCGGAGGTGACTAATGAAAAACTGTTTTTT